Listed below are T cell receptor beta chains from one sample, sequenced in a study of cytomegalovirus exposure and HLA in healthy donors. Only in-frame clones appear in the TCRdb table, and some are missing; sequencing was by immunoSEQ multiplex PCR. The sample yields roughly 78,000 clones, 63% seen once. Specimen: PBMCs. The receptor set was obtained from a man aged 25 to 45 in good health and CMV-seropositive. Each CDR3 is given with its conserved first and last residue. Each record gives: clone size, V gene, D gene, J gene, CDR3 protein, CDR3 DNA. A D gene is named only where the DNA matches it firmly. Size is stated for part of the rows, as once, few or many counts, or as a class when the clone is expanded.

abundance: .
v_gene: TRBV27
d_gene: .
j_gene: TRBJ1-2
CDR3aa: CASTGGDGYTF
CDR3nt: TGTGCCAGCACGGGAGGAGATGGCTACACCTTC

abundance: .
v_gene: TRBV6-4
d_gene: TRBD2
j_gene: TRBJ2-1
CDR3aa: CASSEEVAGNNEQFF
CDR3nt: TGTGCCAGCAGTGAGGAGGTAGCGGGGAACAATGAGCAGTTCTTC

abundance: .
v_gene: TRBV28
d_gene: .
j_gene: TRBJ1-1
CDR3aa: CASSSFQTFLNTEAFF
CDR3nt: TGTGCCAGCAGCTCCTTTCAGACATTCCTGAACACTGAAGCTTTCTTT

abundance: .
v_gene: TRBV2
d_gene: .
j_gene: TRBJ1-5
CDR3aa: CASSEVKGVQPQHF
CDR3nt: TGTGCCAGCAGTGAAGTGAAAGGGGTCCAGCCCCAGCATTTT

abundance: few
v_gene: TRBV5-1
d_gene: TRBD1
j_gene: TRBJ2-7
CDR3aa: CASRPGQEDRPNAAEQYF
CDR3nt: TGCGCCAGCAGACCGGGACAGGAGGATCGACCTAATGCGGCCGAGCAGTACTTC

abundance: .
v_gene: TRBV29-1
d_gene: .
j_gene: TRBJ2-1
CDR3aa: CSVDSGDFGNEQFF
CDR3nt: TGCAGCGTTGACTCAGGGGATTTTGGTAATGAGCAGTTCTTC

abundance: .
v_gene: TRBV28
d_gene: TRBD1
j_gene: TRBJ1-2
CDR3aa: CASSSGQGTLSGYTF
CDR3nt: TGTGCCAGCAGTTCGGGACAGGGGACCCTATCTGGCTACACCTTC

abundance: .
v_gene: TRBV5-4
d_gene: TRBD2
j_gene: TRBJ2-7
CDR3aa: CASSGTSGIPREQYF
CDR3nt: TGTGCCAGCAGCGGGACTAGCGGGATACCACGCGAGCAGTACTTC

abundance: .
v_gene: TRBV30
d_gene: .
j_gene: TRBJ2-2
CDR3aa: CAWQSRGSGRELFF
CDR3nt: TGTGCCTGGCAGTCCCGGGGTAGTGGCCGGGAGCTGTTTTTT

abundance: .
v_gene: TRBV5-4
d_gene: .
j_gene: TRBJ2-3
CDR3aa: CASTLRWSTDTQYF
CDR3nt: TGTGCCAGCACCCTTCGGTGGAGCACAGATACGCAGTATTTT

abundance: .
v_gene: TRBV27
d_gene: TRBD1
j_gene: TRBJ1-5
CDR3aa: CASSLKGALNQPQHF
CDR3nt: TGTGCCAGCAGTTTAAAGGGGGCCCTCAATCAGCCCCAGCATTTT

abundance: .
v_gene: TRBV30
d_gene: TRBD1
j_gene: TRBJ1-2
CDR3aa: CAWRTFPGQGSHGYTF
CDR3nt: TGTGCCTGGAGAACTTTCCCGGGACAGGGTAGCCATGGCTACACCTTC

abundance: .
v_gene: TRBV7-9
d_gene: TRBD1
j_gene: TRBJ2-7
CDR3aa: CASSLDFRGSEQYF
CDR3nt: TGTGCCAGCAGCTTAGATTTCAGGGGGAGCGAGCAGTACTTC

abundance: .
v_gene: TRBV9
d_gene: TRBD2
j_gene: TRBJ2-1
CDR3aa: CTSSSVGLAGRDEQFF
CDR3nt: TGTACCAGCAGCTCAGTAGGGCTAGCGGGAAGGGATGAGCAGTTCTTC

abundance: few
v_gene: TRBV4-1
d_gene: .
j_gene: TRBJ1-2
CDR3aa: CASSQGALSYGYTF
CDR3nt: TGCGCCAGCAGCCAGGGGGCACTTTCCTATGGCTACACCTTC

abundance: .
v_gene: TRBV5-1
d_gene: TRBD2
j_gene: TRBJ2-1
CDR3aa: CASSLLAADGEQFF
CDR3nt: TGCGCCAGCAGCTTACTAGCGGCCGATGGGGAGCAGTTCTTC

abundance: .
v_gene: TRBV7-3
d_gene: TRBD1
j_gene: TRBJ1-1
CDR3aa: CASAVAGGDTEAFF
CDR3nt: TGTGCCTCGGCAGTGGCAGGGGGAGACACTGAAGCTTTCTTT

abundance: few
v_gene: TRBV5-1
d_gene: TRBD2
j_gene: TRBJ2-7
CDR3aa: CASSLRGGVDEQYF
CDR3nt: TGCGCCAGCAGCTTGCGGGGGGGGGTGGACGAGCAGTACTTC

abundance: .
v_gene: TRBV6-5
d_gene: .
j_gene: TRBJ2-3
CDR3aa: CASSYSGEADTQYF
CDR3nt: TGTGCCAGCAGTTACTCGGGTGAGGCAGATACGCAGTATTTT

abundance: .
v_gene: TRBV28
d_gene: TRBD1
j_gene: TRBJ1-4
CDR3aa: CASSFASWITGTGGGKLFF
CDR3nt: TGTGCCAGCAGTTTTGCGTCTTGGATCACCGGGACAGGGGGCGGAAAACTGTTTTTT

abundance: .
v_gene: TRBV30
d_gene: .
j_gene: TRBJ2-5
CDR3aa: CAWTPLELQETQYF
CDR3nt: TGTGCCTGGACCCCCCTCGAGCTCCAAGAGACCCAGTACTTC

abundance: few
v_gene: TRBV7-3
d_gene: .
j_gene: TRBJ2-3
CDR3aa: CASSLGSLLTDTQYF
CDR3nt: TGTGCCAGCAGCTTGGGCAGCCTACTCACAGATACGCAGTATTTT

abundance: .
v_gene: TRBV4-1
d_gene: .
j_gene: TRBJ1-6
CDR3aa: CASSQEADRGNSPLHF
CDR3nt: TGCGCCAGCAGCCAAGAAGCAGACAGAGGAAATTCACCCCTCCACTTT

abundance: .
v_gene: TRBV23-1
d_gene: .
j_gene: TRBJ2-3
CDR3aa: CASSQSAAVAYRGGCSTDTQYF
CDR3nt: TGCGCCAGCAGTCAATCTGCTGCGGTAGCTTATCGGGGAGGCTGTAGTACAGATACGCAGTATTTT

abundance: .
v_gene: TRBV19
d_gene: .
j_gene: TRBJ1-2
CDR3aa: CASSLSDRLTNYGYTF
CDR3nt: TGTGCCAGTAGTCTCTCAGACAGACTTACTAACTATGGCTACACCTTC

abundance: .
v_gene: TRBV9
d_gene: TRBD2
j_gene: TRBJ2-3
CDR3aa: CASSVDVLAGSDTQYF
CDR3nt: TGTGCCAGCAGCGTAGACGTATTAGCGGGTTCAGATACGCAGTATTTT

abundance: .
v_gene: TRBV28
d_gene: .
j_gene: TRBJ1-2
CDR3aa: CASSLGAGPYYGYTF
CDR3nt: TGTGCCAGCAGTTTAGGAGCAGGGCCCTACTATGGCTACACCTTC